A selection of T cell receptor beta chains follows, all from one sample in a study of blood T cell dynamics during melanoma immunotherapy. Assay used: immunoSEQ multiplex PCR; TCRdb lists only in-frame clones, some missing. The data show roughly 15,000 clones, more than 80% seen once. Sequencing used blood, obtained from a patient treated with checkpoint blockade. These receptors all come from a human donor with melanoma. Both conserved end residues are part of each CDR3. Fields, in order: J gene, CDR3 length, D gene, clone size, V gene, CDR3 DNA, CDR3 protein. A D gene is named only where the DNA matches it firmly. Clone size is shown for a subset of rows, as once, few, many or a class of expanded clone.

j_gene: TRBJ2-2; len: 15; d_gene: TRBD2; abundance: NA; v_gene: TRBV9; CDR3nt: TGTGCCAGCAGCGTAGCGGGAGGTAATACCGGGGAGCTGTTTTTT; CDR3aa: CASSVAGGNTGELFF
j_gene: TRBJ2-7; len: 14; d_gene: NA; abundance: NA; v_gene: TRBV19; CDR3nt: TGTGCCAGTAGAAAGAGCCCCCTTAACGGCGAGCAGTACTTC; CDR3aa: CASRKSPLNGEQYF
j_gene: TRBJ2-6; len: 15; d_gene: NA; abundance: NA; v_gene: TRBV30; CDR3nt: TGTGCCTGGTCGAATAGGGGGAACGGGGCCAACGTCCTGACTTTC; CDR3aa: CAWSNRGNGANVLTF
j_gene: TRBJ2-1; len: 17; d_gene: NA; abundance: NA; v_gene: TRBV9; CDR3nt: TGTGCCAGCAGCGTTGCCGACTATAGTGGGTTAGACAATGAGCAGTTCTTC; CDR3aa: CASSVADYSGLDNEQFF
j_gene: TRBJ1-2; len: 16; d_gene: NA; abundance: NA; v_gene: TRBV11-3; CDR3nt: TGTGCCAGCAGCTTAGAAGGTAGAGGGGGAAACTATGGCTACACCTTC; CDR3aa: CASSLEGRGGNYGYTF
j_gene: TRBJ2-3; len: 14; d_gene: NA; abundance: NA; v_gene: TRBV15; CDR3nt: TGTGCCACCAGCAGAGGGAGGGACACAGATACGCAGTATTTT; CDR3aa: CATSRGRDTDTQYF
j_gene: TRBJ2-7; len: 12; d_gene: NA; abundance: NA; v_gene: TRBV6-5; CDR3nt: TGTGCCAGCACCACAGGGAGCGACGAGCAGTACTTC; CDR3aa: CASTTGSDEQYF
j_gene: TRBJ1-4; len: 14; d_gene: NA; abundance: NA; v_gene: TRBV7-6; CDR3nt: TGTGCCAGCAGCTTAGACGGAACCTGGAAAAGGCTGTTTTTT; CDR3aa: CASSLDGTWKRLFF
j_gene: TRBJ1-6; len: 15; d_gene: NA; abundance: NA; v_gene: TRBV5-5; CDR3nt: TGTGCCAGCAGCTTGTTCCCCGGGTCGGATTCACCCCTCCACTTT; CDR3aa: CASSLFPGSDSPLHF
j_gene: TRBJ2-1; len: 15; d_gene: TRBD2; abundance: NA; v_gene: TRBV29-1; CDR3nt: TGCAGCGCGTCCCGAGCGGGAGGATCCTACAATGAGCAGTTCTTC; CDR3aa: CSASRAGGSYNEQFF
j_gene: TRBJ2-1; len: 14; d_gene: TRBD1; abundance: once; v_gene: TRBV11-1; CDR3nt: TGTGCCAGCAGCTGGGACAGGGTCTACAATGAGCAGTTCTTC; CDR3aa: CASSWDRVYNEQFF
j_gene: TRBJ1-2; len: 11; d_gene: NA; abundance: NA; v_gene: TRBV20-1; CDR3nt: TGCAGTGCTACAGGGACCTATGGCTACACCTTC; CDR3aa: CSATGTYGYTF
j_gene: TRBJ2-7; len: 15; d_gene: TRBD2; abundance: NA; v_gene: TRBV27; CDR3nt: TGTGCCAGCAGGACCGGGACTAGCGGGACCTACGAGCAGTACTTC; CDR3aa: CASRTGTSGTYEQYF
j_gene: TRBJ2-1; len: 16; d_gene: TRBD2; abundance: NA; v_gene: TRBV5-1; CDR3nt: TGCGCCAGCCGGAGGGAGAGGCTAGCGGGAGGAAATGAGCAGTTCTTC; CDR3aa: CASRRERLAGGNEQFF
j_gene: TRBJ2-2; len: 16; d_gene: NA; abundance: few; v_gene: TRBV9; CDR3nt: TGTGCCAGCAGCGTAACTGGGGGCGTTGACACCGGGGAGCTGTTTTTT; CDR3aa: CASSVTGGVDTGELFF
j_gene: TRBJ2-7; len: 18; d_gene: NA; abundance: NA; v_gene: TRBV5-4; CDR3nt: TGTGCCAGCAGCTCGGGTAGTATTACGGGGAGAAGCTCCTACGAGCAGTACTTC; CDR3aa: CASSSGSITGRSSYEQYF
j_gene: TRBJ1-1; len: 12; d_gene: TRBD1; abundance: NA; v_gene: TRBV19; CDR3nt: TGTGCCAGCTACAGGGGGCCTACTGAAGCTTTCTTT; CDR3aa: CASYRGPTEAFF
j_gene: TRBJ2-7; len: 14; d_gene: TRBD1; abundance: NA; v_gene: TRBV5-6; CDR3nt: TGTGCCAGCAGCGGGGCCGGGACAGGCTACGAGCAGTACTTC; CDR3aa: CASSGAGTGYEQYF
j_gene: TRBJ2-7; len: 12; d_gene: TRBD1; abundance: NA; v_gene: TRBV29-1; CDR3nt: TGCAGCGGCCTGATAGGGGGCTGGGAGCAGTACTTC; CDR3aa: CSGLIGGWEQYF
j_gene: TRBJ2-2; len: 17; d_gene: TRBD2; abundance: NA; v_gene: TRBV19; CDR3nt: TGTGCCAGTAGTATATTCCTAGCGGGAACCCTCACCGGGGAGCTGTTTTTT; CDR3aa: CASSIFLAGTLTGELFF
j_gene: TRBJ1-2; len: 14; d_gene: TRBD1; abundance: once; v_gene: TRBV30; CDR3nt: TGTGCCTGGAGTGACAGGGGCGTGGCACCCGGCTACACCTTC; CDR3aa: CAWSDRGVAPGYTF
j_gene: TRBJ1-2; len: 17; d_gene: TRBD1; abundance: NA; v_gene: TRBV6-1; CDR3nt: TGTGCCAGCAGTGACCAAAAGGGACAGTTGCTTAACTATGGCTACACCTTC; CDR3aa: CASSDQKGQLLNYGYTF
j_gene: TRBJ2-5; len: 15; d_gene: TRBD2; abundance: NA; v_gene: TRBV5-1; CDR3nt: TGCGCCAGCAGCTACGGGACTAGCGGACAAGAGACCCAGTACTTC; CDR3aa: CASSYGTSGQETQYF
j_gene: TRBJ2-7; len: 16; d_gene: TRBD1; abundance: NA; v_gene: TRBV28; CDR3nt: TGTGCCAGCAGTTCCACAGGGGGCTCGTTAGTCTACGAGCAGTACTTC; CDR3aa: CASSSTGGSLVYEQYF
j_gene: TRBJ1-4; len: 12; d_gene: NA; abundance: once; v_gene: TRBV29-1; CDR3nt: TGCAGCGTATCCCCGTCCGGCGTAAAACTGTTTTTT; CDR3aa: CSVSPSGVKLFF
j_gene: TRBJ1-3; len: 15; d_gene: NA; abundance: once; v_gene: TRBV7-7; CDR3nt: TGTGCTAGCAGCGTAGCCTTCGGGTTCGGAAACACCATATATTTT; CDR3aa: CASSVAFGFGNTIYF
j_gene: TRBJ1-6; len: 16; d_gene: NA; abundance: NA; v_gene: TRBV2; CDR3nt: TGTGCCAGCAGTGAAAGGCGACCAGGGTCGAATTCACCCCTCCACTTT; CDR3aa: CASSERRPGSNSPLHF
j_gene: TRBJ2-7; len: 15; d_gene: NA; abundance: NA; v_gene: TRBV5-1; CDR3nt: TGCGCCAGCAGCCCCAGTGGGGGGCGAAACTACGAGCAGTACTTC; CDR3aa: CASSPSGGRNYEQYF
j_gene: TRBJ2-1; len: 18; d_gene: NA; abundance: NA; v_gene: TRBV5-1; CDR3nt: TGCGCCAGCAGCTTGGCCGAGTGGGATTGGGAATCCAGCAATGAGCAGTTCTTC; CDR3aa: CASSLAEWDWESSNEQFF
j_gene: TRBJ2-1; len: 14; d_gene: TRBD2; abundance: NA; v_gene: TRBV5-1; CDR3nt: TGCGCCAGCAGCCTCAGACTAGCCAAGCGGGAGCAGTTCTTC; CDR3aa: CASSLRLAKREQFF
j_gene: TRBJ2-3; len: 15; d_gene: NA; abundance: NA; v_gene: TRBV30; CDR3nt: TGTGCCTGGAGTGGTCGCAGGGCGCGCACAGATACGCAGTATTTT; CDR3aa: CAWSGRRARTDTQYF
j_gene: TRBJ2-7; len: 14; d_gene: NA; abundance: NA; v_gene: TRBV5-6; CDR3nt: TGTGCCAGCAGCTTGTCCGGGAAACCCTACGAGCAGTACTTC; CDR3aa: CASSLSGKPYEQYF
j_gene: TRBJ1-5; len: 14; d_gene: NA; abundance: few; v_gene: TRBV19; CDR3nt: TGTGCCAGTAGTATAGGTTTGAGAGATCAGCCCCAGCATTTT; CDR3aa: CASSIGLRDQPQHF
j_gene: TRBJ2-3; len: 14; d_gene: NA; abundance: NA; v_gene: TRBV7-3; CDR3nt: TGTGCCAGCAGCTTAATGGCGGAAATCCCCCCGCAGTATTTT; CDR3aa: CASSLMAEIPPQYF
j_gene: TRBJ2-1; len: 14; d_gene: NA; abundance: NA; v_gene: TRBV4-3; CDR3nt: TGCGCCAGCAGCCACGGCTTTGGGGGCAATGAGCAGTTCTTC; CDR3aa: CASSHGFGGNEQFF
j_gene: TRBJ2-7; len: 14; d_gene: TRBD1; abundance: NA; v_gene: TRBV9; CDR3nt: TGTGCCAGCGGCCCCGGGACAGGGCTGAGGGAGCAGTACTTC; CDR3aa: CASGPGTGLREQYF
j_gene: TRBJ2-7; len: 16; d_gene: TRBD1; abundance: once; v_gene: TRBV7-2; CDR3nt: TGTGCCAGCAGCTTGGCTCAGACGGGAACAGGGGGTGAGCAGTACTTC; CDR3aa: CASSLAQTGTGGEQYF
j_gene: TRBJ2-2; len: 14; d_gene: TRBD1; abundance: NA; v_gene: TRBV7-3; CDR3nt: TGTGCCAGCAACCCAGGGGGCAGAACCGGGGAGCTGTTTTTT; CDR3aa: CASNPGGRTGELFF
j_gene: TRBJ1-3; len: 15; d_gene: NA; abundance: NA; v_gene: TRBV6-5; CDR3nt: TGTGCCAGCTCTCCCCTCAAAAGGGGAGGAAACACCATATATTTT; CDR3aa: CASSPLKRGGNTIYF
j_gene: TRBJ2-2; len: 15; d_gene: TRBD2; abundance: NA; v_gene: TRBV11-2; CDR3nt: TGTGCCAGCAGCTTGGGGACTAGCGGAGCCGGGGAGCTGTTTTTT; CDR3aa: CASSLGTSGAGELFF
j_gene: TRBJ1-4; len: 14; d_gene: TRBD1; abundance: NA; v_gene: TRBV30; CDR3nt: TGTGCCTGGAGTGAGACAGGGACGGATGAAAAACTGTTTTTT; CDR3aa: CAWSETGTDEKLFF
j_gene: TRBJ2-2; len: 16; d_gene: TRBD2; abundance: NA; v_gene: TRBV6-5; CDR3nt: TGTGCCAGCAGTTTCTACAGCGGGATGGGCACCGGGGAGCTGTTTTTT; CDR3aa: CASSFYSGMGTGELFF
j_gene: TRBJ1-4; len: 15; d_gene: NA; abundance: NA; v_gene: TRBV18; CDR3nt: TGTGCCAGCTCACCACGCTCCAAGGGCTATGAAAAACTGTTTTTT; CDR3aa: CASSPRSKGYEKLFF
j_gene: TRBJ1-3; len: 14; d_gene: NA; abundance: NA; v_gene: TRBV30; CDR3nt: TGTGCCTGGAGTGTACGGAGCTCTGGAAACACCATATATTTT; CDR3aa: CAWSVRSSGNTIYF